The rows below give T cell receptor beta chains drawn from one sample of a study of blood T cell repertoires in COVID-19. Measured with immunoSEQ multiplex PCR; TCRdb has only the in-frame clones, and not every one. The sample holds about 150,000 clones, roughly four fifths seen once. The sequencing sample was made of peripheral blood. All receptors derive from a human donor with acute or convalescent COVID-19. The donor label of this sample is uncertain. CDR3s include the opening cysteine and the closing phenylalanine or tryptophan. A D gene is named only where the DNA matches it firmly. Clone size is stated in some rows and not others, as once, few, many or a class when expanded.

CDR3aa: CAWSVQAREKLFF
CDR3nt: TGTGCCTGGAGTGTACAGGCTCGCGAAAAACTGTTTTTT
v_gene: TRBV30
d_gene: NA
abundance: NA
j_gene: TRBJ1-4

CDR3aa: CASSRGLEQYF
CDR3nt: TGTGCCAGTAGTCGGGGACTAGAGCAGTACTTC
v_gene: TRBV19
d_gene: TRBD2
abundance: NA
j_gene: TRBJ2-7

CDR3aa: CSVGTGPPYGYTF
CDR3nt: TGCAGCGTCGGGACAGGGCCTCCCTATGGCTACACCTTC
v_gene: TRBV29-1
d_gene: TRBD1
abundance: few
j_gene: TRBJ1-2

CDR3aa: CASSQVGGYTDTQYF
CDR3nt: TGTGCCAGCAGCCAGGTCGGAGGATACACAGATACGCAGTATTTT
v_gene: TRBV11-1
d_gene: NA
abundance: NA
j_gene: TRBJ2-3

CDR3aa: CASSLSYTQYF
CDR3nt: TGCGCCAGCAGTCTTAGCTATACGCAGTATTTT
v_gene: TRBV23-1
d_gene: NA
abundance: NA
j_gene: TRBJ2-3

CDR3aa: CASSPRNTEAFF
CDR3nt: TGTGCCAGCAGTCCGCGGAACACTGAAGCTTTCTTT
v_gene: TRBV12-3/TRBV12-4
d_gene: NA
abundance: NA
j_gene: TRBJ1-1

CDR3aa: CASSWDSYSNQPQHF
CDR3nt: TGTGCCAGCAGTTGGGACAGCTATAGCAATCAGCCCCAGCATTTT
v_gene: TRBV6-2/TRBV6-3
d_gene: TRBD1
abundance: NA
j_gene: TRBJ1-5

CDR3aa: CASSPGQDHGYTF
CDR3nt: TGTGCCAGCAGCCCGGGACAGGACCATGGCTACACCTTC
v_gene: TRBV7-9
d_gene: TRBD1
abundance: NA
j_gene: TRBJ1-2

CDR3aa: CASSESGVGSNNYEQYF
CDR3nt: TGCGCCAGCAGTGAGTCAGGGGTGGGGTCCAACAACTACGAGCAGTACTTC
v_gene: TRBV10-2
d_gene: NA
abundance: NA
j_gene: TRBJ2-7

CDR3aa: CASSRSGTAVAGELFF
CDR3nt: TGTGCCAGCAGCCGCTCCGGGACAGCGGTCGCCGGGGAGCTGTTTTTT
v_gene: TRBV7-9
d_gene: TRBD1
abundance: NA
j_gene: TRBJ2-2

CDR3aa: CASSEASGGYNEQFF
CDR3nt: TGTGCCAGCAGTGAAGCTAGCGGGGGCTACAATGAGCAGTTCTTC
v_gene: TRBV6-1
d_gene: TRBD2
abundance: NA
j_gene: TRBJ2-1

CDR3aa: CASSQDPRGGQPQHF
CDR3nt: TGTGCCAGCAGCCAAGATCCCAGGGGCGGGCAGCCCCAGCATTTT
v_gene: TRBV4-2
d_gene: NA
abundance: once
j_gene: TRBJ1-5

CDR3aa: CASSPVLTEAFF
CDR3nt: TGTGCCAGCAGCCCTGTTTTGACTGAAGCTTTCTTT
v_gene: TRBV3-1/TRBV3-2
d_gene: NA
abundance: NA
j_gene: TRBJ1-1

CDR3aa: CASSVVDSHYGYTF
CDR3nt: TGTGCCAGCAGCGTAGTAGACAGTCACTATGGCTACACCTTC
v_gene: TRBV9
d_gene: NA
abundance: NA
j_gene: TRBJ1-2

CDR3aa: CASTRNDLGQRNNEQFF
CDR3nt: TGTGCCAGTACCCGGAACGACTTGGGACAGCGAAACAATGAGCAGTTCTTC
v_gene: TRBV19
d_gene: TRBD1
abundance: NA
j_gene: TRBJ2-1

CDR3aa: CATSDLGTAYEQYF
CDR3nt: TGTGCCACCAGTGACCTAGGGACAGCCTACGAGCAGTACTTC
v_gene: TRBV24-1
d_gene: TRBD1
abundance: NA
j_gene: TRBJ2-7

CDR3aa: CSVRPSVRVRSYNEQFF
CDR3nt: TGCAGCGTCCGACCCAGCGTTCGGGTACGCTCCTACAATGAGCAGTTCTTC
v_gene: TRBV29-1
d_gene: NA
abundance: NA
j_gene: TRBJ2-1

CDR3aa: CASSPGQGTYNEQFF
CDR3nt: TGCGCCAGCAGCCCTGGACAGGGAACCTACAATGAGCAGTTCTTC
v_gene: TRBV5-1
d_gene: TRBD1
abundance: few
j_gene: TRBJ2-1

CDR3aa: CASSVQGTTGNTIYF
CDR3nt: TGTGCCAGCAGTGTTCAGGGGACAACTGGAAACACCATATATTTT
v_gene: TRBV2
d_gene: NA
abundance: NA
j_gene: TRBJ1-3

CDR3aa: CASSLPGGNRALNTEAFF
CDR3nt: TGTGCCAGCAGCTTGCCCGGGGGGAACCGGGCTTTGAACACTGAAGCTTTCTTT
v_gene: TRBV5-6
d_gene: NA
abundance: NA
j_gene: TRBJ1-1

CDR3aa: CATSRVRGGNSGGYEQYF
CDR3nt: TGTGCCACCAGCAGAGTACGTGGGGGTAATAGCGGGGGCTACGAGCAGTACTTC
v_gene: TRBV15
d_gene: TRBD2
abundance: few
j_gene: TRBJ2-7

CDR3aa: CASRGGGTDTQYF
CDR3nt: TGTGCCAGCAGAGGGGGGGGCACAGATACGCAGTATTTT
v_gene: TRBV6-5
d_gene: NA
abundance: NA
j_gene: TRBJ2-3

CDR3aa: CSASNTLRNEQYF
CDR3nt: TGCAGTGCTAGTAACACCCTGAGGAACGAGCAGTACTTC
v_gene: TRBV20-1
d_gene: NA
abundance: NA
j_gene: TRBJ2-7

CDR3aa: CASSLGTGEETQYF
CDR3nt: TGCGCCAGCAGCCTCGGGACAGGGGAAGAGACCCAGTACTTC
v_gene: TRBV5-1
d_gene: TRBD1
abundance: NA
j_gene: TRBJ2-5

CDR3aa: CASSRGTDYGYTF
CDR3nt: TGCGCCAGCAGCCGCGGGACAGACTATGGCTACACCTTC
v_gene: TRBV4-1
d_gene: TRBD1
abundance: NA
j_gene: TRBJ1-2

CDR3aa: CASCSPGQDRGYTF
CDR3nt: TGTGCCAGCTGCTCGCCGGGACAGGATCGTGGCTACACCTTC
v_gene: TRBV6-5
d_gene: TRBD1
abundance: NA
j_gene: TRBJ1-2

CDR3aa: CAWAGQGIGEQYF
CDR3nt: TGTGCCTGGGCGGGACAGGGTATTGGCGAGCAGTACTTC
v_gene: TRBV30
d_gene: TRBD1
abundance: NA
j_gene: TRBJ2-7

CDR3aa: CASSREQGASYYNEQFF
CDR3nt: TGCGCCAGCAGCCGAGAACAGGGGGCCAGCTACTACAATGAGCAGTTCTTC
v_gene: TRBV4-1
d_gene: TRBD1
abundance: NA
j_gene: TRBJ2-1

CDR3aa: CASSFGQGDAEAFF
CDR3nt: TGTGCCAGCAGCTTCGGACAGGGGGACGCTGAAGCTTTCTTT
v_gene: TRBV9
d_gene: TRBD1
abundance: NA
j_gene: TRBJ1-1

CDR3aa: CASSLNQLNTEAFF
CDR3nt: TGTGCCAGCAGCTTAAACCAGTTGAACACTGAAGCTTTCTTT
v_gene: TRBV7-9
d_gene: NA
abundance: NA
j_gene: TRBJ1-1

CDR3aa: CASSWDSSNQPQHF
CDR3nt: TGTGCCAGCAGTTGGGACAGTTCCAATCAGCCCCAGCATTTT
v_gene: TRBV6-6
d_gene: TRBD1
abundance: NA
j_gene: TRBJ1-5

CDR3aa: CASSARQGEAYGYTF
CDR3nt: TGTGCCAGCAGCGCAAGACAGGGGGAGGCCTATGGCTACACCTTC
v_gene: TRBV7-9
d_gene: TRBD1
abundance: NA
j_gene: TRBJ1-2

CDR3aa: CASSLEGSPFF
CDR3nt: TGTGCCAGCAGCTTAGAGGGGAGTCCTTTCTTT
v_gene: TRBV11-2
d_gene: NA
abundance: NA
j_gene: TRBJ1-1

CDR3aa: CASSISGAEGYEQYF
CDR3nt: TGTGCCAGTAGTATCTCCGGAGCGGAGGGATACGAGCAGTACTTC
v_gene: TRBV19
d_gene: NA
abundance: NA
j_gene: TRBJ2-7

CDR3aa: CASGFRAGGTEAFF
CDR3nt: TGTGCCAGCGGATTCAGGGCGGGGGGCACTGAAGCTTTCTTT
v_gene: TRBV27
d_gene: NA
abundance: NA
j_gene: TRBJ1-1

CDR3aa: CASRPDGGGTEAFF
CDR3nt: TGTGCCAGCAGACCAGACGGGGGAGGCACTGAAGCTTTCTTT
v_gene: TRBV6-5
d_gene: NA
abundance: NA
j_gene: TRBJ1-1

CDR3aa: CASSRYRTGTGELFF
CDR3nt: TGCGCCAGCAGCCGATACAGAACGGGAACCGGGGAGCTGTTTTTT
v_gene: TRBV5-1
d_gene: NA
abundance: NA
j_gene: TRBJ2-2

CDR3aa: CASSLTGEDTGELFF
CDR3nt: TGTGCCAGTAGCTTAACAGGGGAGGACACCGGGGAGCTGTTTTTT
v_gene: TRBV19
d_gene: NA
abundance: NA
j_gene: TRBJ2-2

CDR3aa: CASRTGAGYTF
CDR3nt: TGTGCCAGTAGGACAGGGGCTGGCTACACCTTC
v_gene: TRBV19
d_gene: TRBD1
abundance: NA
j_gene: TRBJ1-2

CDR3aa: CASSDRQGFFPEQFF
CDR3nt: TGTGCCAGCAGCGATCGACAGGGCTTTTTCCCTGAGCAGTTCTTC
v_gene: TRBV7-9
d_gene: TRBD1
abundance: NA
j_gene: TRBJ2-1

CDR3aa: CASRHQGKGNTIYF
CDR3nt: TGTGCCAGCAGGCACCAGGGGAAGGGAAACACCATATATTTT
v_gene: TRBV3-1/TRBV3-2
d_gene: NA
abundance: NA
j_gene: TRBJ1-3

CDR3aa: CASSIAAVNYGYTF
CDR3nt: TGTGCCAGTAGTATAGCCGCAGTTAACTATGGCTACACCTTC
v_gene: TRBV19
d_gene: NA
abundance: NA
j_gene: TRBJ1-2

CDR3aa: CASAYATDTQYF
CDR3nt: TGTGCCAGCGCGTACGCCACAGATACGCAGTATTTT
v_gene: TRBV2
d_gene: NA
abundance: NA
j_gene: TRBJ2-3

CDR3aa: CASSPDRDHGYTF
CDR3nt: TGTGCCAGCAGCCCGGACAGGGACCATGGCTACACCTTC
v_gene: TRBV5-6
d_gene: TRBD1
abundance: NA
j_gene: TRBJ1-2

CDR3aa: CASSFILVDRGFNEQFF
CDR3nt: TGCGCCAGCAGCTTTATTCTTGTGGACAGAGGGTTCAATGAGCAGTTCTTC
v_gene: TRBV5-1
d_gene: NA
abundance: NA
j_gene: TRBJ2-1

CDR3aa: CASGPGVYGYTF
CDR3nt: TGTGCCAGCGGTCCAGGGGTCTATGGCTACACCTTC
v_gene: TRBV5-4
d_gene: NA
abundance: few
j_gene: TRBJ1-2

CDR3aa: CASSQLRGLADSRTQYF
CDR3nt: TGTGCCAGCAGCCAGCTAAGGGGACTAGCGGATTCAAGGACCCAGTACTTC
v_gene: TRBV14
d_gene: TRBD2
abundance: NA
j_gene: TRBJ2-5

CDR3aa: CASSSDSYSGNTIYF
CDR3nt: TGTGCCAGCAGCTCGGACAGCTACTCTGGAAACACCATATATTTT
v_gene: TRBV5-5
d_gene: NA
abundance: NA
j_gene: TRBJ1-3